This T cell receptor (beta chain) was captured in a study of cytomegalovirus exposure and HLA in healthy donors. Whole-study findings and limits: Judged likely to be a sequencing artifact was a cluster of highly shared sequence variants. The HLA-A and HLA-B alleles of most subjects were reportedly predicted accurately from TCR beta sequences.

The length of the CDR3 is 14 residues. Germline V gene sequence: CDR1 MGHDK, CDR2 SYGVNS. Trimming left V 3 bases short and J 3 bases short, with 12 bases between. As for this clone: The antigen is not known.

The primer mix had 60 Vbeta and 13 Jbeta primers. Profiled with immunoSEQ multiplex PCR; TCRdb holds only in-frame clones, not every one. The sample includes approximately 120,000 clones, around 73% seen only once; the top ten take over 7.5%. This sequence joins TRBV25-1 and TRBJ2-7; D might be TRBD1 (6 bases). The receptor's source is a man aged 40-55 years in good health and CMV-seronegative. What was sequenced was PBMCs. The chain's CDR3 is CASSDPGQIYEQYF. The CDR3 coding sequence is TGTGCCAGCAGTGATCCCGGACAGATCTACGAGCAGTACTTC.